Given below is one T cell receptor beta chain in context. The germline V and J ends were trimmed by 2 bases and 8 bases, with 10 bases remaining between them. This CDR3 region has 14 residues. Germline assignment: CDR1 MNHEY and CDR2 SVGEGT. This sample is part of a study of blood T cell repertoires in COVID-19. In the study overall: The study drew acute and convalescent COVID-19 samples from the United States, Italy and Spain.

Study processing details: Nucleated cell number was recorded as an estimate derived from reference gene primer amplification. Libraries were prepared by immunoSEQ multiplex PCR; TCRdb keeps only in-frame clonotypes and omits some of them. V and J calls and clone size are copied from that table; D and trimming were computed from the DNA. Among roughly 230,000 clones, around nine tenths were seen once, and the ten largest hold around 0.9%. This TCR was sampled from a man aged 25-40 years with COVID-19, enrolled during active disease. Sequencing input: peripheral blood. The J gene is TRBJ1-6, the V gene TRBV6-2 or TRBV6-3; D may be TRBD1 (6 bases). In DNA, the CDR3 is TGTGCCAGCAGTTACAGGACAGTTTATTCACCCCTCCACTTT. It specifies CASSYRTVYSPLHF.